Following are 31 T cell receptor beta chains from one sample sequenced in a study of metastatic and nonmetastatic thyroid tumors. TCRdb re-analyzed the PCR reads using MiXCR. Among 30,000 to 50,000 clones listed, approximately 19% were seen once. Prior to thyroid surgery, none of the patients had received any treatment. Sequenced sample: tumor tissue. These receptors came from a female donor with papillary thyroid cancer or a benign thyroid nodule (not recorded which). Some clones in this sample may be carry-over from other donors' samples.

The sample holds many counts of this clone. The chain recombines TRBV27 with TRBJ1-3, with D perhaps TRBD1 (6 bases). Trimming took 6 bases from V and 3 from J, leaving 9 bases between them. This CDR3 has 13 amino acids. Germline V gene data show CDR1 as MNHEY and CDR2 as SMNVEV (reference sequence). CDR3 in amino acids: CASSGGFGNTIYF. The CDR3 nucleotides read TGTGCCAGCAGCGGGGGCTTTGGAAACACCATATATTTT.

This sequence joins TRBV20-1 and TRBJ2-1; TRBD2 aligns across 9 bases. The V and J ends lost 5 bases and 3 bases, in that order; junction bases with no gene match: 11. CDR1 DFQATT and CDR2 SNEGSKA come from the germline V gene (reference sequence). CDR3 size: 16 residues. The DNA for the CDR3 is TGCAGTGCTCACCCCGGGCGGGGGGGCTACTACAATGAGCAGTTCTTC. This gives the protein CSAHPGRGGYYNEQFF.

This clone occurred a few times. A much larger clone is a single base away; this may be a read error. This chain uses TRBV3-1 with TRBJ2-7; 15 bases are shared with TRBD2. The germline V gene encodes CDR1 LGHDT and CDR2 YNNKEL (reference sequence). This CDR3 is built from 18 residues. The CDR3 region has the DNA TGTGCCAGCAGCGCACGGGGACTAGCGGGAGGCATATCCTACGAGCAGCACTTC. It is translated as CASSARGLAGGISYEQHF.

In this sample, this clone turned up a few times. The rearrangement uses TRBV18 and TRBJ2-1, with TRBD2 identical over 11 bases. The CDR3 sequence is 17 residues long. The junction had 7 bases not matched to a gene; V was cut back by 2 bases and J by 4 bases. Germline assignment: CDR1 KGHSH and CDR2 LQKENI. CDR3 in amino acids: CASSPSASGGPYNEQFF. Here the CDR3 DNA reads TGTGCCAGCTCACCAAGCGCTAGCGGGGGGCCATACAATGAGCAGTTCTTC.

The sample holds a few counts of this clone. It is likely a read error, because the conserved phenylalanine at the end of the CDR3 is missing. V usage is TRBV25-1 and J usage is TRBJ1-3, with a possible D match to TRBD1 (5 bases). CDR3 length equals 17 residues. V was shortened by 5 bases and J by 2 bases, with 19 bases between the two germline ends. Germline CDR1 MGHDK, CDR2 SYGVNS. The CDR3 region has the DNA TGTGCCAGCAGTATGGGAAGCCCAGGGTCCCCTGGAAACACCATATATCTT. Translation: CASSMGSPGSPGNTIYL.

The chain carries TRBV6-1 and TRBJ1-2; 9 nucleotides line up with TRBD1. V shed 7 bases, J shed 6 bases, and the junction held 6 bases outside the gene matches. The CDR3 covers 13 residues. CDR1 MNHNS and CDR2 SASEGT come from the germline V gene. CDR3: CASNLDRGNGYTF. The CDR3 DNA reads as TGTGCCAGCAACCTGGACAGGGGAAATGGCTACACCTTC.

The CDR3 here is CASSTGGYRDGYSNQPQHF. The CDR3, as DNA: TGTGCCAGCAGTACCGGGGGGTACCGGGACGGTTATAGCAATCAGCCCCAGCATTTT. This chain joins TRBV6-2 or TRBV6-3 and TRBJ1-5; D is possibly TRBD1 (5 bases). V lost 5 bases and J lost 0, with 23 bases in between. CDR3 size: 19 residues. Germline values: CDR1 MNHEY, CDR2 SVGEGT.

Of note for this clone: Just one base apart from a much larger clone, this may be a read error. The V gene is TRBV25-1, the J gene TRBJ2-3, with D unresolved. Germline CDR1 reads MGHDK; CDR2 reads SYGVNS. Trimming left V 3 bases short and J 4 bases short, with 11 bases between. The CDR3 runs 14 residues. CDR3 residues: CASSEWAAADTQYF. Here the CDR3 DNA reads TGTGCCAGCAGTGAGTGGGCCGCAGCAGATACGCAGTATTTT.

This clone occurred many times. The chain has TRBV6-5 and TRBJ1-1; tentative D call: TRBD1 (5 bases). The CDR3 runs to 14 residues. CDR1 and CDR2 (germline): MNHEY, SVGAGI. The germline V and J ends were trimmed by 2 bases and 11 bases, with 18 bases remaining between them. The CDR3 DNA reads as TGTGCCAGCAGTTACAGCTCCAGGGCGTTTGGGGCTTTCTTT. Its protein product is CASSYSSRAFGAFF.

The chain uses TRBV6-5 and TRBJ1-2; TRBD1 matches at 7 bases. The length of the CDR3 is 13 residues. V was pared by 2 bases and J by 4 bases, with 1 base of the junction left unmatched. CDR1 is MNHEY and CDR2 is SVGAGI in the germline V gene. CDR3 DNA sequence: TGTGCCAGCAGTTACGACAGGGCCTATGGCTACACCTTC. It is translated as CASSYDRAYGYTF.

In this sample, this clone turned up many times. V and J are TRBV20-1 and TRBJ2-3; tentative D call: TRBD2 (6 bases). The V gene's germline CDR1 is DFQATT and CDR2 SNEGSKA (reference sequence). The CDR3 consists of 13 residues. V was shortened by 5 bases and J by 8 bases, with 17 bases between the two germline ends. CDR3 protein: CSAQGVVGGTQYF. DNA for the CDR3: TGCAGTGCTCAAGGGGTGGTGGGGGGTACGCAGTATTTT.

This clone showed up just a few times. This sequence joins TRBV19 and TRBJ2-1; TRBD1 might be the D (6 bases). CDR3 length: 12 residues. Per the germline V gene, CDR1 is LNHDA and CDR2 is SQIVND (reference sequence). The germline V and J ends were trimmed by 10 bases and 8 bases, with 15 bases remaining between them. In DNA, the CDR3 is TGTGCCACCACGACAGGTAGAGATGAGCAGTTCTTC. It yields the protein CATTTGRDEQFF. Together with reference TRBV19 and TRBJ2-1, the CDR3 gives the full variable domain: DGGITQSPKYLFRKEGQNVTLSCEQNLNHDAMYWYRQDPGQGLRLIYYSQIVNDFQKGDIAEGYSVSREKKESFPLTVTSAQKNPTAFYLCATTTGRDEQFFGPGTRLTVL.

This rearrangement joins TRBV6-2 or TRBV6-3 to TRBJ2-3; D possibly corresponds to TRBD2 (6 bases). The CDR3 is 14 amino acids. Trimming took off 0 bases at V and 15 bases at J, with 19 bases between the two ends. CDR1 MNHEY and CDR2 SVGEGT come from the germline V gene. Here the CDR3 reads CASSYSGGWDTHYF. In nucleotides, the CDR3 is TGTGCCAGCAGTTACTCCGGGGGTTGGGATACTCATTATTTT.

By sample share, this clone is medium-sized. The chain employs TRBV20-1 and TRBJ2-7; 9 positions agree with TRBD2. Germline V CDR1 and CDR2: DFQATT, SNEGSKA (reference sequence). With V trimmed by 0 bases and J by 0 bases, 3 bases remained unmatched. The CDR3 contains 15 residues. The CDR3 sequence: CSARDYSGSSYEQYF. Here the CDR3 DNA reads TGCAGTGCTAGAGATTATAGCGGGAGCTCCTACGAGCAGTACTTC.

The chain joins TRBV2 to TRBJ2-5, with 11 bases fitting TRBD2. Germline values: CDR1 SNHLY, CDR2 FYNNEI. This CDR3 has 16 residues. J lost 4 bases, V lost 6 bases, and 10 bases had no gene match. The CDR3 here is CASSPGRLAGSETQYF. The CDR3 nucleotides read TGTGCCAGCAGCCCGGGGCGACTAGCGGGGTCAGAGACCCAGTACTTC.

This clone was counted ten times or more. The chain recombines TRBV6-2 or TRBV6-3 with TRBJ1-2; D is undetermined. This CDR3 has 15 amino acids. Looked up from germline, CDR1 is MNHEY and CDR2 is SVGEGT. V lost 0 bases, J lost 3 bases, and 11 bases lay in between. The CDR3 spells CASSYSKFVYYGYTF. The CDR3 coding sequence is TGTGCCAGCAGTTACTCGAAGTTCGTATACTATGGCTACACCTTC.

This clone was observed at least ten times. The chain combines TRBV11-3 with TRBJ2-2; a weak D match, TRBD1 (7 bases). The CDR3 has 18 amino acids. Trimming removed 2 bases from V and 5 bases from J, with 21 bases in between. Germline CDR1 reads SGHNT; CDR2 reads YENEEA. The CDR3 reads CASSLSHYRAGGTGELFF. The CDR3 DNA follows: TGTGCCAGCAGCTTAAGTCATTATCGAGCAGGGGGGACCGGGGAGCTGTTTTTT.

A word on this clone: It may be a read error: a sequence one base away is much more abundant. This specimen includes other DNA sequences encoding the same CDR3. This chain links TRBV27 with TRBJ2-1; D tentatively reads TRBD1 or TRBD2 (5 bases each). Deletions cut 5 bases from V and 2 bases from J, with 13 bases between. The CDR3 contains 15 residues. The germline V gene has CDR1 MNHEY and CDR2 SMNVEV (reference sequence). In DNA form, the CDR3 reads TGTGCCAGCAGTACACGTGGGGGACCCTACAATGAGCAGTTCTTC. Translating it yields CASSTRGGPYNEQFF.

This clone was found many times. The chain carries TRBV7-2 and TRBJ2-3, with TRBD2 matching 8 bases. After removal of 3 bases from V and 6 bases from J, the junction contained 5 bases not matched to a gene. CDR3 length equals 14 residues. The V gene's germline CDR1 is SGHTA and CDR2 FQGNSA. The CDR3, as DNA: TGTGCCAGCAGCTTTCGGGGGGGCCAGGATACGCAGTATTTT. It translates to CASSFRGGQDTQYF.

This clone was observed at least ten times. The V call is TRBV6-1, the J call TRBJ2-1; weak D call: TRBD2 (5 bases). The length of the CDR3 is 15 residues. Germline lookup yields CDR1 MNHNS and CDR2 SASEGT. The germline V and J ends were trimmed by 3 bases and 2 bases, with 11 bases remaining between them. In nucleotides, the CDR3 is TGTGCCAGCAGTGAGCGGGTGGGAACCTACAATGAGCAGTTCTTC. It is translated as CASSERVGTYNEQFF.

Points on this clone: Being one base from a much bigger clone, this may be a read error. The chain uses TRBV5-1 and TRBJ2-3; weak D call: TRBD1 (6 bases). CDR3 length: 15 amino acids. Between the trimmed V and J ends, which lost 2 bases and 4 bases, there was a span of 14 bases. The germline V gene encodes CDR1 SGHRS and CDR2 YFSETQ. The CDR3 DNA is TGCGCCAGCAGCTTTAGAGGGACATGGGCAGATACGCAGTATTTT. This codes for CASSFRGTWADTQYF.

The chain employs TRBV11-2 and TRBJ2-3; D remains ambiguous. Looked up from germline, CDR1 is SGHAT and CDR2 is FQNNGV. The V and J ends lost 3 bases and 2 bases respectively, with 15 bases between them. This CDR3 region has 16 residues. CDR3 DNA sequence: TGTGCCAGCAGCTTGGGGTCGCAGAGATCCACAGATACGCAGTATTTT. It codes for CASSLGSQRSTDTQYF.

Worth noting for this clone: A much bigger clone sits one base away, suggesting this may be a read error. The chain links TRBV11-2 to TRBJ2-7; D is undetermined. This CDR3 is 10 amino acids long. The germline V and J ends were trimmed by 2 bases and 5 bases, with 1 base remaining between them. The V gene's germline CDR1 is SGHAT and CDR2 FQNNGV. Here the CDR3 reads CASSLHEQYF. Written as DNA, the CDR3 is TGTGCCAGCAGCTTACACGAGCAGTACTTC.

This clone was found many times. The chain employs TRBV24-1 and TRBJ1-2, with 10 bases matching TRBD1. This CDR3 region has 15 residues. V gave up 4 bases and J gave up 11 bases; unmatched junction bases: 12. Germline V gene lookup returns CDR1 KGHDR and CDR2 SFDVKD. In DNA form, the CDR3 reads TGTGCCACCAGTGAGCCGACAGGGGGCGCCCAGTTTTACACCTTC. Its protein product is CATSEPTGGAQFYTF.

This clone was recorded many times. CDR3 nucleotides: TGTGCCAGCAGTGAAGGGAGGTACAATGAGCAGTTCTTC. This encodes CASSEGRYNEQFF. The chain recombines TRBV2 with TRBJ2-1; D possibly corresponds to TRBD2 (5 bases). Germline V gene sequence: CDR1 SNHLY, CDR2 FYNNEI. The CDR3 covers 13 residues. Trimming took 1 base from V and 4 from J, leaving 5 bases between them.

On this clone: A much larger clone sits a single nucleotide away, making a read error possible. V usage is TRBV7-9 and J usage is TRBJ2-5; the D is unclear. V was clipped by 3 bases and J by 5 bases, with 19 bases between them. The CDR3 runs 16 residues. In germline, CDR1 is SEHNR, CDR2 FQNEAQ (reference sequence). CDR3 in DNA: TGTGCCAGCAGCTTCCATAGGACCCAGTGCGGCGAGACCCAGTACTTC. This encodes CASSFHRTQCGETQYF.

This clone was seen a few times. This chain connects TRBV28 to TRBJ1-6; 8 bases are shared with TRBD1. Germline CDR1 is MDHEN and CDR2 is SYDVKM. V gave up 4 bases and J gave up 6 bases; unmatched junction bases: 8. The CDR3 totals 16 residues. The CDR3 reads CASSSLTGALNSPLHF. The CDR3 coding sequence is TGTGCCAGCAGTTCCCTGACAGGGGCTCTTAATTCACCCCTCCACTTT.

This clone was seen many times. The chain is built from TRBV27 and TRBJ1-4; D unresolved. Germline CDR1 is MNHEY and CDR2 is SMNVEV (reference sequence). CDR3 length equals 15 residues. V dropped 6 bases and J dropped 2 bases, with 13 bases sitting between them. CDR3 nucleotides: TGTGCCAGCAGCTCTTCCGAGGCGACTAATGAAAAACTGTTTTTT. Residues: CASSSSEATNEKLFF.

This clone was seen at least ten times. A much bigger clone sits one base away, suggesting this may be a read error. The chain carries TRBV27 and TRBJ1-6; 8 bases map to TRBD1. Germline values: CDR1 MNHEY, CDR2 SMNVEV (reference sequence). The CDR3 consists of 16 residues. V lost 6 bases and J lost 6; bases outside the gene matches: 10. CDR3 coding DNA: TGTGCCAGCAGACAGGGGGGACAGTCGATTAATTCACCCCTCCACTTT. Translation gives CASRQGGQSINSPLHF.

The chain couples TRBV18 to TRBJ2-3; TRBD2 matches at 8 bases. Germline V lookup: CDR1 KGHSH, CDR2 LQKENI. The junction had 3 bases not matched to a gene; V was cut back by 1 base and J by 3 bases. This CDR3 contains 15 residues. The CDR3 DNA is TGTGCCAGCTCACCACTAGCGGGGTATACAGATACGCAGTATTTT. As protein: CASSPLAGYTDTQYF.

This clone was detected many times. The chain couples TRBV10-3 to TRBJ1-6; D remains ambiguous. The CDR3 contains 15 residues. V gave up 0 bases and J gave up 14 bases, with 17 bases separating them. Germline values: CDR1 ENHRY, CDR2 SYGVKD. The chain's CDR3 is CAISESIAGLAALHF. The CDR3 DNA is TGTGCCATCAGTGAGTCGATTGCGGGATTGGCGGCCCTCCACTTT.